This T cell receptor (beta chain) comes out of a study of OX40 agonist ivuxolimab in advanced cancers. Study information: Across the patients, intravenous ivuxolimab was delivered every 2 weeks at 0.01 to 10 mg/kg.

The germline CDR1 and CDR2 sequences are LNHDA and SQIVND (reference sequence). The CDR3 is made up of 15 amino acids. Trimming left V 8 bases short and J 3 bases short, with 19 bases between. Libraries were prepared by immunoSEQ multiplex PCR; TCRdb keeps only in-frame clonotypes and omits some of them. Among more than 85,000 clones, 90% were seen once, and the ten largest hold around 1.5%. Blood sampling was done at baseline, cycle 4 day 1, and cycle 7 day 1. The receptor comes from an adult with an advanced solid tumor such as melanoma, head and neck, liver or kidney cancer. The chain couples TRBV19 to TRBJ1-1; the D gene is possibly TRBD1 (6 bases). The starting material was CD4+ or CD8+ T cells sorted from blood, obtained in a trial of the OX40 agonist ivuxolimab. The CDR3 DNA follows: TGTGCCAGTCAAAAACGGGGGCATCGGGACACTGAAGCTTTCTTT. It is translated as CASQKRGHRDTEAFF. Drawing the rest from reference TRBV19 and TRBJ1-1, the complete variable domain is DGGITQSPKYLFRKEGQNVTLSCEQNLNHDAMYWYRQDPGQGLRLIYYSQIVNDFQKGDIAEGYSVSREKKESFPLTVTSAQKNPTAFYLCASQKRGHRDTEAFFGQGTRLTVV.